This T cell receptor (beta chain) comes out of a study of neurological immune-mediated disorders. Looked up from germline, CDR1 is DFQATT and CDR2 is SNEGSKA (reference sequence). The CDR3 sequence is 13 residues long. The V segment lost 5 bases and the J segment 7 bases; nucleotides outside the gene matches: 8. From the 5' RACE reads, TCRdb called clonotypes with MiXCR, one entry per CDR3 protein. The repertoire holds about 59,000 distinct CDR3 sequences, with roughly 13% as singletons. Material for sequencing was PBMCs. The sequence was collected from a woman aged 60 to 75 with HTLV-1-associated myelopathy (HAM/TSP). V usage is TRBV20-1 and J usage is TRBJ1-1, with 9 bases matching TRBD1. CDR3 region: CSAPGDRVYEAFF. In DNA form, the CDR3 reads TGCAGTGCTCCGGGGGACAGGGTCTATGAAGCTTTCTTT.